The 4 T cell receptor beta chains in this list originate from one sample, sequenced in a study of T cell repertoires in aging, cancer and after chemotherapy. Amplification of TCR beta used genomic DNA extracted from peripheral blood. TRB rearrangements spanning V, D and J were amplified using mixed TRB-A/B primers. Each CDR3 protein is one row after TCRdb ran MiXCR on the multiplex PCR reads. The table includes about 5,800 distinct CDR3 sequences, less than 25% detected once. Sequencing was done on a sample of blood. The receptors come from a human donor with a blood cancer.

The chain employs TRBV4-2 and TRBJ2-4; D call uncertain. This CDR3 comprises 16 residues. Germline assignment: CDR1 LGHNA and CDR2 YNFKEQ. Trimming left V 0 bases short and J 1 base short, with 10 bases between. The CDR3 loop is CASSQDRVGAKNIQYF. As DNA, the CDR3 is TGTGCCAGCAGCCAAGATCGGGTAGGGGCCAAAAACATTCAGTACTTC.

This clonotype is termed medium-sized. This chain joins TRBV18 and TRBJ2-5; the D call may be TRBD1 or TRBD2 (5 bases each). Germline V gives CDR1 KGHSH, CDR2 LQKENI. The germline V and J ends were trimmed by 5 bases and 0 bases, with 7 bases remaining between them. The CDR3 is made up of 13 amino acids. The CDR3 loop is CASSMGHQETQYF. In nucleotides, the CDR3 is TGTGCCAGCTCAATGGGACACCAAGAGACCCAGTACTTC.

The V gene is TRBV20-1, the J gene TRBJ2-1; D possibly corresponds to TRBD1 (6 bases). This CDR3 is built from 12 residues. V was cut by 5 bases and J by 7 bases, with 12 bases left in between. The germline V gene encodes CDR1 DFQATT and CDR2 SNEGSKA (reference sequence). CDR3 nucleotide sequence: TGCAGTGCTGGGGGCGTTATTAATGAGCAGTTCTTC. Its protein product is CSAGGVINEQFF.

With regard to this clonotype: Possible read error: a much larger clone is one base away. J is TRBJ2-2 and V is TRBV5-1; D is possibly TRBD1 or TRBD2 (5 bases each). This CDR3 comprises 15 residues. The V gene's germline CDR1 is SGHRS and CDR2 YFSETQ. The CDR3 is CASSWDRKNTGELFF. For the CDR3, the DNA is TGTGCCAGCAGCTGGGACCGGAAGAACACCGGGGAGCTGTTTTTT. Filled out from reference TRBV5-1 and TRBJ2-2, the complete variable domain reads KAGVTQTPRYLIKTRGQQVTLSCSPISGHRSVSWYQQTPGQGLQFLFEYFSETQRNKGNFPGRFSGRQFSNSRSEMNVSTLELGDSALYLCASSWDRKNTGELFFGEGSRLTVL.